Here is one T cell receptor (beta chain) with its context. The source of the sample is a study of blood T cell repertoires in COVID-19. This CDR3 comprises 15 residues. V lost 5 bases to trimming and J lost 6 bases; unmatched junction nucleotides: 8. Per germline, CDR1 MNHEY and CDR2 SVGEGT. Clones were sequenced by immunoSEQ multiplex PCR, and TCRdb holds only the in-frame ones, with some missing. The sample consists of tens of thousands of clones, around nine tenths of them appearing once. The TCR sequence derives from a man between 65 and 85 years old with active or convalescent COVID-19. The sample was peripheral blood. This chain links TRBV6-2 or TRBV6-3 with TRBJ2-1; 9 nucleotides align to TRBD1. CDR3 in amino acids: CASSPNRGLSNEQFF. The CDR3 DNA sequence: TGTGCCAGCAGTCCAAACAGGGGGCTAAGCAATGAGCAGTTCTTC.